These 32 T cell receptor beta chains came from one sample sequenced in a study of cytomegalovirus exposure and HLA in healthy donors. PCR involved 60 Vbeta and 13 Jbeta primers. Only in-frame clones appear in the TCRdb table, and some are missing; sequencing was by immunoSEQ multiplex PCR. The sample lists under 70,000 clones, 70% to 90% seen once, with roughly 2% in the top ten. Source material: PBMCs. These receptors were obtained from a woman under 40 in good health and CMV-seronegative.

This clone was seen only once. V usage is TRBV28 and J usage is TRBJ2-7, with TRBD2 matching over 12 bases. Trimming removed 1 base from V and 6 bases from J; junction bases left unmatched: 16. Per the germline V gene, CDR1 is MDHEN and CDR2 is SYDVKM. This CDR3 comprises 19 residues. CDR3: CASSLFGPETSGRGSEQYF. CDR3 DNA: TGTGCCAGCAGTTTATTCGGCCCAGAGACTAGCGGGAGAGGCTCCGAGCAGTACTTC.

V gene TRBV7-2 combines with J gene TRBJ2-3, with TRBD2 matching 9 bases. CDR3 length: 16 amino acids. Germline assignment: CDR1 SGHTA and CDR2 FQGNSA. J gave up 5 bases and V 4 bases, and 10 bases lay outside the gene matches. Written as DNA, the CDR3 is TGTGCCAGCAGCTCGGGGGTAGCGGGAGCCGGAGATACGCAGTATTTT. Amino acid sequence: CASSSGVAGAGDTQYF.

The chain links TRBV19 to TRBJ1-5; 8 nucleotides line up with TRBD1. This CDR3 spans 16 amino acids. Germline CDR1 LNHDA, CDR2 SQIVND (reference sequence). J gave up 6 bases and V 4 bases, and 11 bases lay outside the gene matches. The CDR3 coding sequence is TGTGCCAGTAGTAGGACAGGGCTATCAACCGGTCAGCCCCAGCATTTT. Translating it yields CASSRTGLSTGQPQHF.

Worth noting for this clone: The junction shows a germline mismatch at one end, possibly a read error. The V and J genes are TRBV7-9 and TRBJ1-1; TRBD1 agrees at 11 bases. The CDR3 is 14 residues long. Germline CDR1 reads SEHNR; CDR2 reads FQNEAQ (reference sequence). The CDR3 sequence: CSSSLGTGGSEAFF. The CDR3 DNA sequence: TGTTCCAGCAGCTTAGGGACAGGGGGTAGTGAAGCTTTCTTT. The complete variable domain, with remaining parts taken from reference TRBV7-9 and TRBJ1-1, reads DTGVSQNPRHKITKRGQNVTFRCDPISEHNRLYWYRQTLGQGPEFLTYFQNEAQLEKSRLLSDRFSAERPKGSFSTLEIQRTEQGDSAMYLCSSSLGTGGSEAFFGQGTRLTVV.

The chain employs TRBV11-3 and TRBJ2-7, with TRBD1 identical over 9 bases. The CDR3 runs 15 residues. V dropped 5 bases and J dropped 2; count of bases not matched to a gene: 7. In germline, CDR1 is SGHNT, CDR2 YENEEA. In DNA form, the CDR3 reads TGTGCCAGCAGCGAGACAGGGGGTGGACCCTACGAGCAGTACTTC. This codes for CASSETGGGPYEQYF.

This clone was picked up a small number of times. This chain connects TRBV21-1 to TRBJ2-3; no DNA check was done on the table's D call, TRBD1. TRBV21-1 is a recognized pseudogene. This CDR3 spans 16 amino acids. The CDR3 coding sequence is TGTGCCAGCAGCAAAGAGTCAGGCTTCCCCACAGATACGCAGTATTTT. Its translation: CASSKESGFPTDTQYF.

This chain's CDR3 is CASSLFAGYNEQFF. The DNA for the CDR3 is TGTGCCAGCAGCTTATTCGCGGGATACAATGAGCAGTTCTTC. The chain uses TRBV11-2 and TRBJ2-1; D may be TRBD2 (6 bases). The germline V gene encodes CDR1 SGHAT and CDR2 FQNNGV. The V gene lost 2 bases and the J gene lost 4 bases, with 9 bases spanning the gap. This CDR3 contains 14 residues.

V is TRBV27 and J is TRBJ2-3; 14 bases line up with TRBD2. Looked up from germline, CDR1 is MNHEY and CDR2 is SMNVEV (reference sequence). Unmatched junction bases numbered 10, after V lost 4 bases and J lost 10 bases. The CDR3 covers 16 residues. The DNA of the CDR3 is TGTGCCAGCAGTTCACCGGGACTAGCGGGAGACTTGTCGCAGTATTTT. It yields the protein CASSSPGLAGDLSQYF.

V is TRBV11-3 and J is TRBJ2-3; 7 positions agree with TRBD2. CDR3 length: 15 amino acids. Trimming removed 3 bases from V and 5 bases from J; junction bases left unmatched: 8. Per the germline V gene, CDR1 is SGHNT and CDR2 is YENEEA. The CDR3, as DNA: TGTGCCAGCAGCTTCGCGGGAGAGTCGAGAGATACGCAGTATTTT. Translating it yields CASSFAGESRDTQYF.

The chain recombines TRBV30 with TRBJ2-7, with 11 bases matching TRBD2. From germline, CDR1 is GTSNPN and CDR2 SVGIG (reference sequence). The CDR3 spans 15 residues. J gave up 6 bases and V 0 bases, and 7 bases lay outside the gene matches. CDR3 protein: CAWSVTSGSRREQYF. The CDR3 bases are TGTGCCTGGAGTGTAACTAGCGGGAGCCGCCGCGAGCAGTACTTC.

The chain combines TRBV25-1 with TRBJ2-1; D is ambiguous. Looked up from germline, CDR1 is MGHDK and CDR2 is SYGVNS. The CDR3 runs 13 residues. The V end lost 3 bases, the J end lost 9 bases, and 12 bases lay between the germline ends. The CDR3 sequence: CASSDPSPREQFF. CDR3 bases: TGTGCCAGCAGTGACCCCTCGCCGCGTGAGCAGTTCTTC.

The rearrangement uses TRBV7-9 and TRBJ2-2, with D perhaps matching TRBD2 (5 bases). CDR1 and CDR2 from the germline V gene are SEHNR and FQNEAQ (reference sequence). Deletions cut 4 bases from V and 7 bases from J, with 10 bases between. This CDR3 has 13 residues. CDR3 residues: CASSSGLGGELFF. The CDR3 DNA is TGTGCCAGCAGCTCCGGACTGGGCGGGGAGCTGTTTTTT. Filled out from reference TRBV7-9 and TRBJ2-2, the complete variable domain reads DTGVSQNPRHKITKRGQNVTFRCDPISEHNRLYWYRQTLGQGPEFLTYFQNEAQLEKSRLLSDRFSAERPKGSFSTLEIQRTEQGDSAMYLCASSSGLGGELFFGEGSRLTVL.

The CDR3 sequence is CASSVRLAGYYNEQFF. The CDR3 coding sequence is TGTGCCAGTAGTGTTCGACTAGCGGGGTACTACAATGAGCAGTTCTTC. The chain carries TRBV19 and TRBJ2-1; 11 bases are a match to TRBD2. This CDR3 comprises 16 residues. Germline V gene lookup returns CDR1 LNHDA and CDR2 SQIVND (reference sequence). Trimming at V came to 5 bases and at J to 3 bases, leaving 6 bases not matched to a gene. The full variable domain, in which reference TRBV19 and TRBJ2-1 provide the parts outside the CDR3, is DGGITQSPKYLFRKEGQNVTLSCEQNLNHDAMYWYRQDPGQGLRLIYYSQIVNDFQKGDIAEGYSVSREKKESFPLTVTSAQKNPTAFYLCASSVRLAGYYNEQFFGPGTRLTVL.

The rearrangement uses TRBV10-3 and TRBJ2-3, with D possibly TRBD2 on 6 matching bases. The V end was cut by 5 bases, the J end by 2 bases, with 11 bases between. Germline CDR1 ENHRY, CDR2 SYGVKD. This CDR3 has 14 amino acids. As DNA, the CDR3 is TGTGCCATCAGTCCTAGCGCTAACACAGATACGCAGTATTTT. Its protein is CAISPSANTDTQYF.

The chain has TRBV7-3 and TRBJ1-1; weak D call: TRBD1 (6 bases). Germline CDR1 SGHTA, CDR2 FQGTGA. The CDR3 is made up of 13 amino acids. Trimming took 6 bases from V and 1 from J, leaving 9 bases between them. As DNA, the CDR3 is TGTGCCAGCAGGGGGACACCGAACACTGAAGCTTTCTTT. It encodes CASRGTPNTEAFF.

This clone has only a few counts. The chain carries TRBV6-1 and TRBJ2-7; 10 bases map to TRBD1. The junction had 12 bases not matched to a gene; V was cut back by 3 bases and J by 4 bases. Germline V gene lookup returns CDR1 MNHNS and CDR2 SASEGT. The CDR3 covers 17 residues. CDR3 region: CASSERLWGQGFYEQYF. CDR3 nucleotides: TGTGCCAGCAGTGAGCGCTTGTGGGGACAGGGGTTTTACGAGCAGTACTTC.

The rearrangement joins TRBV9 to TRBJ1-6; no definite D call. Deletions cut 2 bases from V and 5 bases from J, with 8 bases between. Germline V lookup: CDR1 SGDLS, CDR2 YYNGEE. The CDR3 spans 14 residues. CDR3 loop: CASSVAAHNSPLHF. DNA for the CDR3: TGTGCCAGCAGCGTCGCGGCGCATAATTCACCCCTCCACTTT.

The CDR3 DNA follows: TGTGCCAGCAGCTCATTTAGACAGGGGGAAACGCAGTATTTT. It encodes CASSSFRQGETQYF. V gene TRBV11-3 combines with J gene TRBJ2-3, with 9 bases matching TRBD1. Germline loops: CDR1 SGHNT, CDR2 YENEEA. V shed 4 bases, J shed 9 bases, and the junction held 8 bases outside the gene matches. This CDR3 region has 14 residues.

The chain couples TRBV4-3 to TRBJ2-7; 13 bases are shared with TRBD2. Germline V gene sequence: CDR1 LGHNA, CDR2 YSLEER. The CDR3 covers 19 residues. V lost 0 bases, J lost 2 bases, and 10 bases stayed unmatched. Here the CDR3 reads CASSQDLQLAGGPPYEQYF. The CDR3 DNA reads TGCGCCAGCAGCCAAGACCTGCAACTAGCGGGAGGGCCCCCCTACGAGCAGTACTTC.

The V gene is TRBV6-5, the J gene TRBJ2-1; 10 bases match TRBD2. V lost 6 bases to trimming and J lost 6 bases; unmatched junction nucleotides: 8. The CDR3 consists of 15 residues. CDR1 MNHEY and CDR2 SVGAGI come from the germline V gene. The CDR3 sequence: CASRAIGTSVNEQFF. In DNA form, the CDR3 reads TGTGCCAGCAGAGCAATCGGGACTAGCGTCAATGAGCAGTTCTTC.

This clone was counted only a few times. V usage is TRBV6-1 and J usage is TRBJ1-4; D may be TRBD1 (6 bases). The CDR3 is made up of 14 amino acids. Per the germline V gene, CDR1 is MNHNS and CDR2 is SASEGT. The V and J ends lost 4 bases and 7 bases respectively, with 13 bases between them. DNA for the CDR3: TGTGCCAGCAGTGCGGGGGGCGCAGGTGAAAAACTGTTTTTT. Translated, it gives CASSAGGAGEKLFF.

This chain links TRBV6-1 with TRBJ2-2, with a weak D call TRBD2 (5 bases). Germline V gene sequence: CDR1 MNHNS, CDR2 SASEGT. The CDR3 consists of 17 residues. V was clipped by 3 bases and J by 4 bases, with 18 bases between them. CDR3 in amino acids: CASSDQRLRDGTGELFF. CDR3 DNA sequence: TGTGCCAGCAGTGACCAGCGTTTGAGGGATGGCACCGGGGAGCTGTTTTTT.

The rearrangement links TRBV6-5 to TRBJ1-5, with D maybe TRBD1 (5 bases). The V end lost 0 bases, the J end lost 1 base, and 10 bases lay between the germline ends. CDR3 length equals 16 residues. CDR1 is MNHEY, CDR2 SVGAGI, per germline. The CDR3 loop reads CASSYSSGGSNQPQHF. In DNA, the CDR3 is TGTGCCAGCAGTTACTCGAGCGGGGGGAGCAATCAGCCCCAGCATTTT.

Remarks on this clone: A read error may account for a junction end that differs from germline. The chain couples TRBV7-7 to TRBJ2-1; 10 bases fit TRBD2. Germline lookup yields CDR1 SSHAT and CDR2 FNYEAQ (reference sequence). There are 14 residues in the CDR3. CDR3 nucleotide sequence: TGTGCTAGCAGCCCCGGGCTAGCGGGAGTTGAGCAGTTCTTC. Protein product: CASSPGLAGVEQFF.

The chain combines TRBV11-3 with TRBJ1-1, with D uncertain. Trimming removed 4 bases from V and 6 bases from J, with 12 bases in between. The CDR3 runs 13 residues. The germline V gene has CDR1 SGHNT and CDR2 YENEEA. The CDR3 nucleotides are TGTGCCAGCAGCTCTGGCGGGGTCCCTGAAGCTTTCTTT. It codes for CASSSGGVPEAFF.

The rearrangement joins TRBV6-4 to TRBJ1-2; unclear D gene. Germline V gene lookup returns CDR1 MRHNA and CDR2 SNTAGT. Trimming removed 2 bases from V and 8 bases from J, with 6 bases in between. The CDR3 runs 11 residues. CDR3 loop: CASSDLRGYTF. The CDR3, as DNA: TGTGCCAGCAGTGACCTACGGGGCTACACCTTC.

This chain connects TRBV7-3 to TRBJ2-3; D gene uncertain. This CDR3 is built from 16 residues. Trimming shortened V by 0 bases and J by 0 bases, and 10 bases separated the two germline ends. The germline CDR1 and CDR2 sequences are SGHTA and FQGTGA. CDR3 coding DNA: TGTGCCAGCAGCTTAACTGGAGCTGTGAGCACAGATACGCAGTATTTT. Translation gives CASSLTGAVSTDTQYF. The full variable domain, rest sourced from reference TRBV7-3 and TRBJ2-3, is GAGVSQTPSNKVTEKGKYVELRCDPISGHTALYWYRQSLGQGPEFLIYFQGTGAADDSGLPNDRFFAVRPEGSVSTLKIQRTERGDSAVYLCASSLTGAVSTDTQYFGPGTRLTVL.

The V and J genes are TRBV11-3 and TRBJ1-1, with D tentatively TRBD1 (5 bases). The V end lost 1 base, the J end lost 5 bases, and 8 bases lay between the germline ends. In germline, CDR1 is SGHNT, CDR2 YENEEA. The CDR3 totals 13 residues. DNA for the CDR3: TGTGCCAGCAGCTTAGGGGGGAGGACTGAAGCTTTCTTT. As protein: CASSLGGRTEAFF.

The chain uses TRBV6-1 and TRBJ1-2, with 11 bases that match TRBD1. The J segment lost 7 bases and the V segment lost 0 bases, leaving 10 bases of the junction unmatched. The CDR3 is 17 amino acids. Germline V gives CDR1 MNHNS, CDR2 SASEGT. CDR3 nucleotide sequence: TGTGCCAGCAGTGAAGCGCTTCAGGTGGACAGGGGGCCTGGCTACACCTTC. Protein sequence: CASSEALQVDRGPGYTF.

The chain joins TRBV6-6 to TRBJ1-1; 8 nucleotides match TRBD1. The CDR3 runs to 16 residues. The trim removed 4 bases at V and 4 bases at J, leaving 11 bases unmatched. The germline V gene has CDR1 MNHNY and CDR2 SVGAGI (reference sequence). The CDR3 spells CASSSRPGGAGTEAFF. CDR3 in DNA: TGTGCCAGCAGTTCCAGGCCAGGGGGCGCAGGCACTGAAGCTTTCTTT.

This chain joins TRBV12-5 and TRBJ1-1; 7 positions match TRBD1. Germline V lookup: CDR1 LGHNT, CDR2 FRNRAP. J lost 4 bases, V lost 4 bases, and 9 bases had no gene match. This CDR3 contains 15 residues. The CDR3 region has the DNA TGTGCTAGTGGTTCTTACAGGGGTGGAAGCACTGAAGCTTTCTTT. Translation: CASGSYRGGSTEAFF.

This clone came up a few times. CDR3 coding DNA: TGCGCCAGCAGCGCGGGACTAGCGGACAATGAGCAGTTCTTC. This sequence encodes CASSAGLADNEQFF. This sequence joins TRBV5-1 and TRBJ2-1, with TRBD2 identical over 11 bases. The germline CDR1 and CDR2 sequences are SGHRS and YFSETQ. There are 14 residues in the CDR3. V was clipped by 4 bases and J by 5 bases; unmatched bases: 2.